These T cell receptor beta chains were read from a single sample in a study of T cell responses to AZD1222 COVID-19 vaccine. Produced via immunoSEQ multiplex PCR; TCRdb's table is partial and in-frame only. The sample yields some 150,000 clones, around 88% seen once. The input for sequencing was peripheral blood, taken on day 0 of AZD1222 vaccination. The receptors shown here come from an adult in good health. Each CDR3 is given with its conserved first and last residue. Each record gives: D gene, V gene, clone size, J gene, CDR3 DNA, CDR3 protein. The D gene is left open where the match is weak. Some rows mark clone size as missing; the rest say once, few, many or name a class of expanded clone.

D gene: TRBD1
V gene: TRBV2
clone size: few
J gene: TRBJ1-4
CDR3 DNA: TGTGCCAGCGAAAACGACAGGGATGAGAATGAAAAACTGTTTTTT
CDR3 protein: CASENDRDENEKLFF

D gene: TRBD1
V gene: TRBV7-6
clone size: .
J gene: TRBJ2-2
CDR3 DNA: TGTGCCAGCAGCTTAGGGACAGGGAACACCGGGGAGCTGTTTTTT
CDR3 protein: CASSLGTGNTGELFF

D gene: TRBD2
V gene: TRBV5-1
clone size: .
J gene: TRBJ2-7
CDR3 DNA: TGCGCCAGCAGCTTGGCAGCGGGAGAAAGCTACGAGCAGTACTTC
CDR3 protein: CASSLAAGESYEQYF

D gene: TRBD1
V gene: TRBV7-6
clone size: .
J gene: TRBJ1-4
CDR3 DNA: TGTGCCAGCAGCCTAGGACAGGGTAGTGAAAAACTGTTTTTT
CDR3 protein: CASSLGQGSEKLFF

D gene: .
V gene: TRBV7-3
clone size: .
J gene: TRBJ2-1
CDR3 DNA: TGTGCCAGCAGCCCAGATGGGGGTCCCTACAATGAGCAGTTCTTC
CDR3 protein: CASSPDGGPYNEQFF

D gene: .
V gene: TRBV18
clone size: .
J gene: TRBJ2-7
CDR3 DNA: TGTGCCAGCTCACCCGATTCGACAGGTCCCTACGAGCAGTACTTC
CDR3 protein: CASSPDSTGPYEQYF

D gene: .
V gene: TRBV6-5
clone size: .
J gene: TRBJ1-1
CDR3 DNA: TGTGCCAGCAGGGGGAAGGTGGATGACACTGAAGCTTTCTTT
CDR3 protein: CASRGKVDDTEAFF

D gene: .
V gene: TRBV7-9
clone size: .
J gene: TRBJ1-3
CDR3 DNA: TGTGCCAGCAGCGCCGGGTTCCTAAACACCATATATTTT
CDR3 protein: CASSAGFLNTIYF

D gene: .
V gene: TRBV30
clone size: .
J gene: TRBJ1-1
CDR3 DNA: TGTGCCTGGAGGGCCGGGGTTATGACAGGGAACACTGAAGCTTTCTTT
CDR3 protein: CAWRAGVMTGNTEAFF

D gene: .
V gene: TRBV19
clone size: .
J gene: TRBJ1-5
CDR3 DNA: TGTGCCAGTAGTGACGTAGCCTCGGCCAATCAGCCCCAGCATTTT
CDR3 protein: CASSDVASANQPQHF

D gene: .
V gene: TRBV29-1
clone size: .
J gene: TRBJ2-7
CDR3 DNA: TGCAGCGTTGACAACTACGAGCAGTACTTC
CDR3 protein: CSVDNYEQYF

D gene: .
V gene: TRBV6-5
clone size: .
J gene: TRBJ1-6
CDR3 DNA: TGTGCCAGCAGAAGGGACATTTCGAACAATTCACCCCTCCACTTT
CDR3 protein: CASRRDISNNSPLHF

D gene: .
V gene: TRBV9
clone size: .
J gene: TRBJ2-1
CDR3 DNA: TGTGCCAGCAGCGTAGCGGCAGGGTCGTACAATGAGCAGTTCTTC
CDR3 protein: CASSVAAGSYNEQFF

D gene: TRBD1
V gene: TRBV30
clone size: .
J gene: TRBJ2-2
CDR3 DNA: TGTGCCTGGAGACCCGAGGACAGGATTAACACCGGGGAGCTGTTTTTT
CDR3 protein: CAWRPEDRINTGELFF

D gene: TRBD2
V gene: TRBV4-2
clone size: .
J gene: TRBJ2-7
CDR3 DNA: TGTGCCAGCAGCCAAGGGCCCGGGACTAGCGGTTACGAGCAGTACTTC
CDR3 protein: CASSQGPGTSGYEQYF

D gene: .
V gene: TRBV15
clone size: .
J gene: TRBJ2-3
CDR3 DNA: TGTGCCACCAGCAGATTGTCCGGGACGTCCGCGTGGGAAGGCGATACGCAGTATTTT
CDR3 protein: CATSRLSGTSAWEGDTQYF

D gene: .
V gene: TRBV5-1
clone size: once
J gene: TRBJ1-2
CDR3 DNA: TGCGCCAGCAGCTTGGCCGGGGCGGGAGACTATGGCTACACCTTC
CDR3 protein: CASSLAGAGDYGYTF

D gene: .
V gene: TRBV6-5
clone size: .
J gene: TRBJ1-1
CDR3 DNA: TGTGCCAGCAGTTACTCGGATATTAACACTGAAGCTTTCTTT
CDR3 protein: CASSYSDINTEAFF

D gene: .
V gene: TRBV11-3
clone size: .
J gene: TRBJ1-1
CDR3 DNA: TGTGCCAGCAGCCTCATGAACACTGAAGCTTTCTTT
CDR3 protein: CASSLMNTEAFF

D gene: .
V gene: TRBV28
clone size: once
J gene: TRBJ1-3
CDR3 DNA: TGTGCCAGCAGTTTAAGACGGCCAGTCTCTGGAAACACCATATATTTT
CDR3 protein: CASSLRRPVSGNTIYF

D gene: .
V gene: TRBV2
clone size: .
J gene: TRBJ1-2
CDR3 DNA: TGTGCCAGCAGACAGGAATACTATGGCTACACCTTC
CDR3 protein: CASRQEYYGYTF

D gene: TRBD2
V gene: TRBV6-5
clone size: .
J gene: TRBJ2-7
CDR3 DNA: TGTGCCAGCAGTAATAAGCGGGAGGCCTACGAGCAGTACTTC
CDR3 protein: CASSNKREAYEQYF

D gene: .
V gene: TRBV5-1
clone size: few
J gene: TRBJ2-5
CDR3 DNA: TGCGCCAGCAGCTTGGTTCAAGGACTCCGGCCCGAGACCCAGTACTTC
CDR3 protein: CASSLVQGLRPETQYF

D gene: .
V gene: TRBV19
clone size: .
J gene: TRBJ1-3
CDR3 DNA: TGTGCCAGTAGTACGACACAGCGTTACTCTGGAAACACCATATATTTT
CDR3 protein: CASSTTQRYSGNTIYF

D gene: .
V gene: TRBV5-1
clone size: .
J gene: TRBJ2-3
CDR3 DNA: TGCGCCAGCAGCTTGGGGTGGTCGGGCACAGATACGCAGTATTTT
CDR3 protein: CASSLGWSGTDTQYF

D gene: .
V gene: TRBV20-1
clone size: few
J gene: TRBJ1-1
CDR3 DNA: TGCAGTGCTAGTAGATCTGCCTTGAACACTGAAGCTTTCTTT
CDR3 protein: CSASRSALNTEAFF

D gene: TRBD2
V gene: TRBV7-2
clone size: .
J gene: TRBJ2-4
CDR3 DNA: TGTGCCAGCAGCTCCGGGGAGGGGGCCAAAAACATTCAGTACTTC
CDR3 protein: CASSSGEGAKNIQYF

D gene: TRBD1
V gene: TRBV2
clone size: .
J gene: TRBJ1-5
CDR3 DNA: TGTGCCAGCAGTGGGGGCCAGGGGGCTGGGAGCAATCAGCCCCAGCATTTT
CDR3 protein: CASSGGQGAGSNQPQHF

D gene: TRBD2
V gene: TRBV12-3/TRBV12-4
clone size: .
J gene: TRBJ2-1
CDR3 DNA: TGTGCCAGCAGAGCAGGGACTAACAATGAGCAGTTCTTC
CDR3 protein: CASRAGTNNEQFF

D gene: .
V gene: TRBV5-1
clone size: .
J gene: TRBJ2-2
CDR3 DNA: TGCGCCAGCAGACCGGGACATGCGAACACCGGGGAGCTGTTTTTT
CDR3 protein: CASRPGHANTGELFF

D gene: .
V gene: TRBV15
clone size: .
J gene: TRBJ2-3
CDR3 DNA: TGTGCCACCAGCAACGCGGTGAGGGAGACGCAGTATTTT
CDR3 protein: CATSNAVRETQYF

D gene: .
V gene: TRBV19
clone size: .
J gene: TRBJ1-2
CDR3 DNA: TGTGCCAGTAGTATTGGGGAGGGCTACACCTTC
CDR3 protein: CASSIGEGYTF

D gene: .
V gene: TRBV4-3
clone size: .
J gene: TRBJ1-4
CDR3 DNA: TGCGCCAGCAGCCAGGGAAGGTATGAAAAACTGTTTTTT
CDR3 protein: CASSQGRYEKLFF

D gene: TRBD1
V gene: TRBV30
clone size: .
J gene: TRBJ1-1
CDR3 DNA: TGTGCCTGCGACAGGGTCACTGAAGCTTTCTTT
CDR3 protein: CACDRVTEAFF

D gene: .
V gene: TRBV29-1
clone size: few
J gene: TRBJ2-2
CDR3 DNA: TGCAGCGCTACGAAGCCGAACACCGGGGAGCTGTTTTTT
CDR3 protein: CSATKPNTGELFF

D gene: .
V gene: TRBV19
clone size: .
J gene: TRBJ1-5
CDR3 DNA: TGTGCCAGTAGTATAGGGCATCAGCCCCAGCATTTT
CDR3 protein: CASSIGHQPQHF

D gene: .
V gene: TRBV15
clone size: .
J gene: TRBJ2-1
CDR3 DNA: TGTGCCACCAGCAGAGATCTGGCGACGGATGAGCAGTTCTTC
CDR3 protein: CATSRDLATDEQFF

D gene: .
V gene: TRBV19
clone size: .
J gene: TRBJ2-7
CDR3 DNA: TGTGCCAGTAGTCTCCGCCTGGGACCTGGTCACGAGCAGTACTTC
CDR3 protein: CASSLRLGPGHEQYF

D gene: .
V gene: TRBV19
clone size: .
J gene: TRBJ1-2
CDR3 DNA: TGTGCCAGCGTCGGGGTATTCTCTGGCTACACCTTC
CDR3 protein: CASVGVFSGYTF

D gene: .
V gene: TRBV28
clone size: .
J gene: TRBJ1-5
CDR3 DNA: TGTGCCAGCAGTTTCCCCGGACGGGGAAATCAGCCCCAGCATTTT
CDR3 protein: CASSFPGRGNQPQHF

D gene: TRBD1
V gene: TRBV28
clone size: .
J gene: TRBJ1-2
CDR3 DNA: TGTGCCAGCAGACGGGACAGCGGCTATGGCTACACCTTC
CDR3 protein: CASRRDSGYGYTF

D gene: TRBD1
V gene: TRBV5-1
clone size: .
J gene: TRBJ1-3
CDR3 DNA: TGCGCCAGCAGCTTGTATTCAACTTTGGGACAGGGAAGAAACACCATATATTTT
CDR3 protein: CASSLYSTLGQGRNTIYF